This T cell receptor beta chain is from a study of CD4+ T cells in melanoma. Whole-study findings and limits: Neoantigen-specific CD4+ T cells in melanoma reportedly had diverse differentiation states. A reported correlation linked neoantigen-specific CD4+ T cells to CD8+, macrophage and B cell function.

The V gene lost 4 bases and the J gene lost 3 bases, with 10 bases spanning the gap. Germline CDR1 is LNHNV and CDR2 is YYDKDF (reference sequence). This CDR3 region has 13 residues. As for this clone: The antigen is undetermined.

The table came from immunoSEQ multiplex PCR; TCRdb's copy has only in-frame clones and leaves some out. Of about 55,000 clones in the sample, approximately 70% were seen once. The J gene is TRBJ2-7, the V gene TRBV15, with no clear D. The sequence derives from a human donor with melanoma. The sequencing input was tumor tissue. The CDR3 DNA sequence: TGTGCCACCAGCAAGGGAAAGGGCTACGAGCAGTACTTC. It is translated as CATSKGKGYEQYF.